This T cell receptor (beta chain) was identified in a study of T cells after yellow fever vaccination. General study findings and limits: Any FACS-sorted repertoire could hold abundant clonotypes that contaminate it from the bulk population. Researchers report a weaker secondary response that nonetheless peaked faster, day 5 versus 15.

V lost 5 bases to trimming and J lost 5 bases, with 7 bases between them. CDR3 length: 11 amino acids. CDR1 and CDR2 from the germline V gene are SGHRS and YFSETQ. The sample holds many counts of this clonotype. Its antigen is unidentified. UMIs and a universal primer site were added when TCR cDNA was made by 5'RACE template switching. TCRdb redid the calling of the 5' RACE reads with MiXCR, one entry per CDR3 protein. The sample carries about 210,000 distinct CDR3 sequences, approximately 3.3% recorded once. The specimen comprised CD4+ T cells sorted from PBMCs, sampled 10 days after the yellow fever booster vaccination. V and J are TRBV5-1 and TRBJ2-5; D uncertain. The clonotype was recovered from a man between 18 and 29 years old who received the YFV17D yellow fever vaccine. As DNA, the CDR3 is TGCGCCAGCAGGCTGTGGGAGACCCAGTACTTC. Its translation is CASRLWETQYF. Based on the CDR3 plus reference TRBV5-1 and TRBJ2-5, the full variable domain is KAGVTQTPRYLIKTRGQQVTLSCSPISGHRSVSWYQQTPGQGLQFLFEYFSETQRNKGNFPGRFSGRQFSNSRSEMNVSTLELGDSALYLCASRLWETQYFGPGTRLLVL.